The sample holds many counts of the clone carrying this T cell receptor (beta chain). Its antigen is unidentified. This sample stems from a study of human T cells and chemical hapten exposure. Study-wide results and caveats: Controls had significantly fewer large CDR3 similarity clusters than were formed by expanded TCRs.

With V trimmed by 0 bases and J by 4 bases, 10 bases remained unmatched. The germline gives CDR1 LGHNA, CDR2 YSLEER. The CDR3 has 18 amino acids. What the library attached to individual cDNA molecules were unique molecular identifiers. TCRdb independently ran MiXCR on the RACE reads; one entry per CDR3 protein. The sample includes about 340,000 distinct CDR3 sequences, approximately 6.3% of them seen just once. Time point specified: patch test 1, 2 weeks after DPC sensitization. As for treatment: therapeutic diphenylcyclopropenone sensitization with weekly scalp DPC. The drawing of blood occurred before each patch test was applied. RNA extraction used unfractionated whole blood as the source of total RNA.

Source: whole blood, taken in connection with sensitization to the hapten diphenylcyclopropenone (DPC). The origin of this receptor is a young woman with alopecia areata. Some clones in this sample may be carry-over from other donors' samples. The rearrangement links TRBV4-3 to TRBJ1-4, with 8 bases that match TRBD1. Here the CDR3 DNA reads TGCGCCAGCAGCCAAGATTCAAGGCAGGGGGCTAGTAATGAAAAACTGTTTTTT. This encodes CASSQDSRQGASNEKLFF.